A selection of T cell receptor beta chains follows, all from one sample in a study of T cell changes during pregnancy in multiple sclerosis. Produced via immunoSEQ multiplex PCR; TCRdb's table is partial and in-frame only. In the table there are around 92,000 clones, around 93% of which are singletons. The sample here was peripheral blood, taken after pregnancy. These receptors were collected from a female donor with multiple sclerosis, enrolled in a pregnancy study. Each CDR3 is given with its conserved first and last residue. The listing skips clone size in some rows; elsewhere it reads once, few, many or a size class.

size | J | V | CDR3
NA | TRBJ1-2 | TRBV7-8 | CASSLRTGQRMWGYTF
NA | TRBJ2-7 | TRBV7-9 | CASSLAGGLEQYF
NA | TRBJ2-4 | TRBV9 | CASSATGTTKNIQYF
NA | TRBJ2-5 | TRBV11-2 | CASSSLAGGRETQYF
NA | TRBJ1-4 | TRBV11-2 | CASSLDAWTATNEKLFF
once | TRBJ2-7 | TRBV5-4 | CASSLGGGGRDYEQYF
NA | TRBJ1-1 | TRBV28 | CASNPVGGRYTEAFF
NA | TRBJ2-1 | TRBV7-9 | CASSLTSGYNEQFF
NA | TRBJ2-7 | TRBV7-2 | CASSFGTGFYEQYF
NA | TRBJ2-5 | TRBV7-7 | CASSLASQETQYF
NA | TRBJ1-1 | TRBV14 | CASSPTQGLGTEAFF
once | TRBJ2-7 | TRBV2 | CASSDRAGGEYEQYF
NA | TRBJ2-1 | TRBV5-6 | CASSFGAGDGDEQFF
NA | TRBJ1-4 | TRBV5-4 | CASSFPQGGNEKLFF
NA | TRBJ2-1 | TRBV27 | CASSLSIGLAGLNEQFF
NA | TRBJ1-3 | TRBV10-1 | CASSECDRHSYSGNTIYF
NA | TRBJ1-5 | TRBV4-2 | CASSPGTDLLSNQPQHF
NA | TRBJ1-1 | TRBV7-9 | CASSLGGGRAEAFF
NA | TRBJ1-2 | TRBV19 | CASSISVSLRDGYTF
once | TRBJ1-1 | TRBV6-1 | CASRNSEAFF